Below are 19 T cell receptor beta chains sequenced from a single sample in a study of OX40 agonist ivuxolimab in advanced cancers. Method: immunoSEQ multiplex PCR; TCRdb's copy keeps in-frame clones and lacks some. This sample has about 86,000 clones, with about 90% found just once. The material sequenced was CD4+ or CD8+ T cells sorted from blood, taken in a trial of the OX40 agonist ivuxolimab. Receptors were obtained from an adult with an advanced solid tumor such as melanoma, head and neck, liver or kidney cancer.

The V and J genes are TRBV27 and TRBJ1-2; 9 bases match TRBD1. CDR3 size: 15 residues. Germline CDR1 and CDR2: MNHEY and SMNVEV (reference sequence). V dropped 6 bases and J dropped 7; count of bases not matched to a gene: 12. The CDR3 protein is CASSPRGQGRAGYTF. CDR3 in DNA: TGTGCCAGCAGCCCAAGGGGACAGGGAAGGGCTGGCTACACCTTC.

The rearrangement uses TRBV13 and TRBJ2-7; 11 nucleotides line up with TRBD2. The CDR3 length is 18 residues. Germline V CDR1 and CDR2: PRHDT, FYEKMQ (reference sequence). The V segment lost 5 bases and the J segment 0 bases; nucleotides outside the gene matches: 12. Here the CDR3 reads CASSRRYNSGRASYEQYF. CDR3 coding DNA: TGTGCCAGCAGCAGACGTTACAATAGCGGGAGGGCCTCCTACGAGCAGTACTTC. Based on the CDR3 plus reference TRBV13 and TRBJ2-7, the full variable domain is AAGVIQSPRHLIKEKRETATLKCYPIPRHDTVYWYQQGPGQDPQFLISFYEKMQSDKGSIPDRFSAQQFSDYHSELNMSSLELGDSALYFCASSRRYNSGRASYEQYFGPGTRLTVT.

The V call is TRBV27, the J call TRBJ2-7; D call uncertain. The germline V and J ends were trimmed by 5 bases and 0 bases, with 11 bases remaining between them. Germline-derived CDR1 and CDR2 are MNHEY and SMNVEV (reference sequence). The CDR3 contains 14 residues. CDR3 protein: CASSPLVASYEQYF. The DNA for the CDR3 is TGTGCCAGCAGTCCGCTGGTGGCCTCCTACGAGCAGTACTTC.

The chain joins TRBV11-1 to TRBJ2-7; D ambiguous. V shed 5 bases and J shed 3 bases, with 11 bases lying between them. Looked up from germline, CDR1 is SGHAT and CDR2 is FQDESV (reference sequence). The CDR3 consists of 13 residues. The CDR3 sequence: CASSPGSLYEQYF. The CDR3 coding sequence is TGTGCCAGCAGCCCTGGCTCTCTCTACGAGCAGTACTTC.

V and J are TRBV27 and TRBJ2-1; D call uncertain. V gave up 5 bases and J gave up 6 bases, with 11 bases separating them. The CDR3 is made up of 13 amino acids. Germline CDR1 MNHEY, CDR2 SMNVEV (reference sequence). The DNA for the CDR3 is TGTGCCAGCAGTCAGCGACCGGGCAATGAGCAGTTCTTC. It codes for CASSQRPGNEQFF.

V is TRBV10-3 and J is TRBJ1-2; 7 bases are shared with TRBD1. The CDR3 contains 13 residues. Germline trimming cut 9 bases from V and 4 bases from J; bases unmatched to any gene: 8. Germline V lookup: CDR1 ENHRY, CDR2 SYGVKD. CDR3 in DNA: TGTGCCATAGGACAGGATTACGGCTATGGCTACACCTTC. Its protein product is CAIGQDYGYGYTF.

A single count supports this clone. This chain uses TRBV10-1 with TRBJ1-6; 9 nucleotides match TRBD1. CDR1 and CDR2 (germline): WNHNN, SYGVQD (reference sequence). This CDR3 comprises 15 residues. V was pared by 4 bases and J by 7 bases, with 5 bases of the junction left unmatched. The CDR3 reads CASSASGTGNSPLHF. The CDR3 region has the DNA TGCGCCAGCAGTGCCTCCGGGACAGGGAATTCACCCCTCCACTTT.

The V gene is TRBV11-2, the J gene TRBJ2-7, with D perhaps matching TRBD1 or TRBD2 (5 bases each). Between the trimmed V and J ends, which lost 8 bases and 5 bases, there was a span of 16 bases. Germline values: CDR1 SGHAT, CDR2 FQNNGV. The CDR3 has 13 amino acids. This CDR3 reads CASRKVGENEQYF. CDR3 bases: TGTGCCAGCCGTAAGGTAGGGGAGAACGAGCAGTACTTC.

The rearrangement uses TRBV30 and TRBJ2-3, with 8 bases lining up with TRBD1. Trimming took 0 bases from V and 3 from J; bases not matched to a gene: 2. In germline, CDR1 is GTSNPN, CDR2 SVGIG (reference sequence). The CDR3 contains 14 residues. Here the CDR3 DNA reads TGTGCCTGGAGTGTACAGGGGGGAACAGATACGCAGTATTTT. Translated: CAWSVQGGTDTQYF.

In DNA, the CDR3 is TGTGCCAGCAGCTTGGTTCTTATCACCGGGGAGCTGTTTTTT. It translates to CASSLVLITGELFF. The J gene is TRBJ2-2, the V gene TRBV7-9, with D hard to call. Trimming shortened V by 3 bases and J by 4 bases, and 9 bases separated the two germline ends. The CDR3 sequence is 14 residues long. Germline values: CDR1 SEHNR, CDR2 FQNEAQ (reference sequence).

The chain carries TRBV11-3 and TRBJ2-7; 7 nucleotides align to TRBD2. Germline CDR1 is SGHNT and CDR2 is YENEEA. The CDR3 contains 14 residues. J was trimmed by 3 bases and V by 5 bases; bases with no gene match: 7. This CDR3 is CASSPPGGGYEQYF. Written as DNA, the CDR3 is TGTGCCAGCAGCCCCCCTGGGGGGGGCTACGAGCAGTACTTC.

The rearrangement uses TRBV10-3 and TRBJ2-1, with 9 nucleotides matching TRBD2. The CDR3 spans 16 residues. CDR1 and CDR2 from the germline V gene are ENHRY and SYGVKD. V lost 2 bases and J lost 8; bases outside the gene matches: 10. The chain's CDR3 is CAISERTSDRDDEQFF. The CDR3 region has the DNA TGTGCCATCAGTGAGCGGACTAGCGATCGGGATGATGAGCAGTTCTTC.

V usage is TRBV28 and J usage is TRBJ2-5; no clear D gene. The CDR3 is 10 residues long. V lost 7 bases and J lost 5, with 5 bases in between. Per the germline V gene, CDR1 is MDHEN and CDR2 is SYDVKM. DNA for the CDR3: TGTGCCAGCAAGCAGGAGACCCAGTACTTC. This codes for CASKQETQYF.

The genes are TRBV28 and TRBJ2-7, with unresolved D. The V and J ends lost 2 bases and 1 base respectively, with 6 bases between them. The germline V gene encodes CDR1 MDHEN and CDR2 SYDVKM. The CDR3 has 13 residues. CDR3 sequence reads: CASSLNLSYEQYF. DNA for the CDR3: TGTGCCAGCAGTTTAAATTTGTCCTACGAGCAGTACTTC.

The rearrangement joins TRBV9 to TRBJ2-3; D might be TRBD2 (5 bases). This CDR3 spans 16 amino acids. The ends were cut back, 0 bases at V and 2 bases at J, with 13 bases in the middle. Germline loops: CDR1 SGDLS, CDR2 YYNGEE. The CDR3: CASSVEYAGLTDTQYF. In nucleotides, the CDR3 is TGTGCCAGCAGCGTAGAATACGCGGGCCTCACAGATACGCAGTATTTT. Supplemented by reference TRBV9 and TRBJ2-3, the full variable domain reads DSGVTQTPKHLITATGQRVTLRCSPRSGDLSVYWYQQSLDQGLQFLIQYYNGEERAKGNILERFSAQQFPDLHSELNLSSLELGDSALYFCASSVEYAGLTDTQYFGPGTRLTVL.

The chain employs TRBV7-8 and TRBJ1-1, with D perhaps TRBD1 (5 bases). V gave up 1 base and J gave up 1 base, with 16 bases separating them. CDR3 length equals 17 residues. CDR1 is SGHVS and CDR2 is FQNEAQ in the germline V gene. CDR3 sequence reads: CASSLGAGGFWNTEAFF. CDR3 in DNA: TGTGCCAGCAGCTTAGGGGCGGGGGGATTTTGGAACACTGAAGCTTTCTTT.

The rearrangement links TRBV28 to TRBJ2-7, with D possibly TRBD2 on 5 matching bases. The CDR3 has 11 amino acids. Trimming removed 10 bases from V and 3 bases from J, with 10 bases in between. From germline, CDR1 is MDHEN and CDR2 SYDVKM. The DNA of the CDR3 is TGTGCCACCGACTACAACTACGAGCAGTACTTC. Protein sequence: CATDYNYEQYF.

This sequence joins TRBV30 and TRBJ2-1; tentatively, D is TRBD2 (5 bases). The V gene's germline CDR1 is GTSNPN and CDR2 SVGIG (reference sequence). CDR3 length equals 15 residues. Between the trimmed V and J ends, which lost 0 bases and 0 bases, there was a span of 9 bases. CDR3: CAWSVTGSSYNEQFF. CDR3 coding DNA: TGTGCCTGGAGTGTAACGGGGAGCTCCTACAATGAGCAGTTCTTC.

This sequence joins TRBV21-1 and TRBJ2-5; the table's TRBD1 call for D was not verified on the DNA. TRBV21-1 is a listed pseudogene. This CDR3 has 16 residues. CDR3: CASSKGQGRAPETQYF. The CDR3 region has the DNA TGTGCCAGCAGCAAGGGACAGGGACGGGCCCCAGAGACCCAGTACTTC.